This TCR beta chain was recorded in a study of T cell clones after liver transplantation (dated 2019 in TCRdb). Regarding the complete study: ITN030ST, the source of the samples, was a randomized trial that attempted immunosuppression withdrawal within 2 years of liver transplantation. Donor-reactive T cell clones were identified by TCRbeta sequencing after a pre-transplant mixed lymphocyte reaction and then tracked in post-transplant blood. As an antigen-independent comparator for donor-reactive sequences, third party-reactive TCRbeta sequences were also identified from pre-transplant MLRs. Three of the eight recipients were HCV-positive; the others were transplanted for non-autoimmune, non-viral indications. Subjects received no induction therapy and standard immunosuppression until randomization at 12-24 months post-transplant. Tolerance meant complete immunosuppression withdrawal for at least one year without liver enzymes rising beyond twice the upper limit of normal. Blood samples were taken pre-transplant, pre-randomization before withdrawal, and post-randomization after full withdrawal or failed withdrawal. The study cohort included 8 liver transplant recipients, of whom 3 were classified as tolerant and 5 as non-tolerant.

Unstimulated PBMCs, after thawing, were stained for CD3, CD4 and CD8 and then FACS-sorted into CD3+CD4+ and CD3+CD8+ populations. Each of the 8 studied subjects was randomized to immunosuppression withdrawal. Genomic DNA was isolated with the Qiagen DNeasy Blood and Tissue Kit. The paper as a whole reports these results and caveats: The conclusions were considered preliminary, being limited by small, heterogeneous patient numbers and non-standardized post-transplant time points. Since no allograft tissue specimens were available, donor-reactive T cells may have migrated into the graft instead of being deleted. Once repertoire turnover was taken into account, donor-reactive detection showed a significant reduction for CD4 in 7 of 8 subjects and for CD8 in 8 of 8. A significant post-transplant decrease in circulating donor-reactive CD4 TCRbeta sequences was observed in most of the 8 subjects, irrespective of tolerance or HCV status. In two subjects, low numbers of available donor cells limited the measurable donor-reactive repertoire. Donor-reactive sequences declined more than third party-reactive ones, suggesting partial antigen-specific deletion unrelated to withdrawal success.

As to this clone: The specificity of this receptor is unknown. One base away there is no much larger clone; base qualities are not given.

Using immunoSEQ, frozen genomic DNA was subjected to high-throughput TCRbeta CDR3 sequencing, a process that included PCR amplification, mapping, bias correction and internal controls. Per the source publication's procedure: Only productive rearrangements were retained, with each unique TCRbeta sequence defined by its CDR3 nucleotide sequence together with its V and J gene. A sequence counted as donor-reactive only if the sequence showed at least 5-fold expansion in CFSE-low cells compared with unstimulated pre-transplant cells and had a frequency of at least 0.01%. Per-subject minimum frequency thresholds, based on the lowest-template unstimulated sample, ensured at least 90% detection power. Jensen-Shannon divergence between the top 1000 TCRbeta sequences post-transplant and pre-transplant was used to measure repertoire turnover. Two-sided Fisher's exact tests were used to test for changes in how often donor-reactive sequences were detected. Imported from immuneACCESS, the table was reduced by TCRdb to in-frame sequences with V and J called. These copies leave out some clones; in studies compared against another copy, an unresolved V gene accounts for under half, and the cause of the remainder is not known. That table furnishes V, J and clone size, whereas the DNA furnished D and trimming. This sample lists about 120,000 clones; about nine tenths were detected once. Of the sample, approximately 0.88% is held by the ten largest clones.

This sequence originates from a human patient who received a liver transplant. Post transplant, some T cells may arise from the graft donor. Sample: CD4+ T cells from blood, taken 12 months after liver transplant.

This receptor has the CDR3 CASSEPLGGSGNTIYF. The DNA sequence is given as TGTGCCAGCAGTGAGCCTCTGGGAGGCTCTGGAAACACCATATATTTT. Recombination joined TRBV6-1 with TRBJ1-3; a confident D gene designation cannot be given. The CDR3, cysteine through phenylalanine, is 16 amino acids long. Only CDR3 DNA is held: 48 bases, read in frame from base 1. CDR1 and CDR2 were assigned from the germline V gene as MNHNS and SASEGT. The germline ends are 12 bases apart after V is trimmed by 3 bases and J by 0 bases.